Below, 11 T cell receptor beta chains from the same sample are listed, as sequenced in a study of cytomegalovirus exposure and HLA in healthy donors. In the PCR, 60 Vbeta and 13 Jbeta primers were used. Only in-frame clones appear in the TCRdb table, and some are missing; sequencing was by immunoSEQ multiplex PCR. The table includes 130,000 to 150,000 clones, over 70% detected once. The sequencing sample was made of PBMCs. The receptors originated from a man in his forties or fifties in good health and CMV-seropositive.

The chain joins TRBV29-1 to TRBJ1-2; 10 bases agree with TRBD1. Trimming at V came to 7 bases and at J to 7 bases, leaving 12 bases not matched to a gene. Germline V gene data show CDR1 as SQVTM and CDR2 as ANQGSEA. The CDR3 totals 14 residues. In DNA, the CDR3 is TGCAGCGCGACCAGACAGGGGGCATCGGGTGGCTACACCTTC. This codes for CSATRQGASGGYTF.

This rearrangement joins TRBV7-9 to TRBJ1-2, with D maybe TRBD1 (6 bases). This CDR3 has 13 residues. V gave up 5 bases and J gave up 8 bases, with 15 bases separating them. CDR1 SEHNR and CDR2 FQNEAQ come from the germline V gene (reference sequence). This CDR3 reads CASSITGYRGYTF. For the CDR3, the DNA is TGTGCCAGCAGCATTACAGGGTATCGGGGCTACACCTTC. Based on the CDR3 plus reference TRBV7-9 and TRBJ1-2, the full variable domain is DTGVSQNPRHKITKRGQNVTFRCDPISEHNRLYWYRQTLGQGPEFLTYFQNEAQLEKSRLLSDRFSAERPKGSFSTLEIQRTEQGDSAMYLCASSITGYRGYTFGSGTRLTVV.

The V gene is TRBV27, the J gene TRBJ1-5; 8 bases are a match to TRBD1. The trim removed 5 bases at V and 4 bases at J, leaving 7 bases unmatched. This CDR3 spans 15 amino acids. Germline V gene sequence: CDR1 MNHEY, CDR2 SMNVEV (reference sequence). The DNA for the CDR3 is TGTGCCAGCAGTCCTGGGACAGGTTGGAATCAGCCCCAGCATTTT. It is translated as CASSPGTGWNQPQHF.

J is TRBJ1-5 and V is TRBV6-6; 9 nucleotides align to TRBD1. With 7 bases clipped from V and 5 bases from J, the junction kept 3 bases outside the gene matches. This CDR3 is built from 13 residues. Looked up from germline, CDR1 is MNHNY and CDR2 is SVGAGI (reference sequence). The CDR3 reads CASTWTGDQPQHF. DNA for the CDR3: TGTGCCAGCACTTGGACAGGGGATCAGCCCCAGCATTTT.

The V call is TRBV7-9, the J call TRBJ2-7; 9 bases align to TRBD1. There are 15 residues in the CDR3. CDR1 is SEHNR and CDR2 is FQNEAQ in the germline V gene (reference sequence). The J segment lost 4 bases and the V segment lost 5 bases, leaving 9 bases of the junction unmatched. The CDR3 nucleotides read TGTGCCAGCAGCCTCCTACAGGGGGCTCTATACGAGCAGTACTTC. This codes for CASSLLQGALYEQYF.

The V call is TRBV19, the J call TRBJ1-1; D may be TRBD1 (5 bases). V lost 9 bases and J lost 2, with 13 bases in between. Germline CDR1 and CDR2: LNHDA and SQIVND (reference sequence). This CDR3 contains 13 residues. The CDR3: CASKRGFNTEAFF. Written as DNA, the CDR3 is TGTGCCAGCAAAAGGGGATTCAACACTGAAGCTTTCTTT.

CDR3 in amino acids: CASRETVNTEAFF. The CDR3 nucleotides are TGTGCCAGCAGGGAAACAGTGAACACTGAAGCTTTCTTT. The V and J genes are TRBV6-5 and TRBJ1-1; D is unresolved. The CDR3 contains 13 residues. Germline V lookup: CDR1 MNHEY, CDR2 SVGAGI. Trimming took 6 bases from V and 0 from J, leaving 8 bases between them.

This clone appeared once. CDR3 sequence (DNA): TGTGCCAGCAGTGAAGACAGGGGATACGAGCAGTACTTC. It codes for CASSEDRGYEQYF. The chain couples TRBV2 to TRBJ2-7, with 7 positions matching TRBD1. This CDR3 region has 13 residues. J gave up 4 bases and V 1 base, and 1 base lay outside the gene matches. The V gene's germline CDR1 is SNHLY and CDR2 FYNNEI. The full variable domain, with the rest looked up from reference TRBV2 and TRBJ2-7, is EPEVTQTPSHQVTQMGQEVILRCVPISNHLYFYWYRQILGQKVEFLVSFYNNEISEKSEIFDDQFSVERPDGSNFTLKIRSTKLEDSAMYFCASSEDRGYEQYFGPGTRLTVT.

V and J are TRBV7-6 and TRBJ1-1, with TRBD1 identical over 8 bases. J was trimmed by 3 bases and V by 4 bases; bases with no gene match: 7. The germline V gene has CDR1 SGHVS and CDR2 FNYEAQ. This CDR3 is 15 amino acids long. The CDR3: CASSSRQGLDTEAFF. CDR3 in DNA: TGTGCCAGCAGCTCACGACAGGGGCTGGACACTGAAGCTTTCTTT.

For the CDR3, the DNA is TGTGCCAGCAGCCACCGGAGGGGGACAGGGCCTTACGAGCAGTACTTC. It specifies CASSHRRGTGPYEQYF. The genes are TRBV21-1 and TRBJ2-7; TRBD1, the table's D call, was not compared with the DNA. TRBV21-1 is an annotated pseudogene. The CDR3 is made up of 16 amino acids.

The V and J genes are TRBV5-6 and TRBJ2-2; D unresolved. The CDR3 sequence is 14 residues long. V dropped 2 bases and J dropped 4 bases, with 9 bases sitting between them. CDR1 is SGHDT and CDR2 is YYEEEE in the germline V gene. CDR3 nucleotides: TGTGCCAGCAGCTTACCCAGGCGCACCGGGGAGCTGTTTTTT. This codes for CASSLPRRTGELFF.